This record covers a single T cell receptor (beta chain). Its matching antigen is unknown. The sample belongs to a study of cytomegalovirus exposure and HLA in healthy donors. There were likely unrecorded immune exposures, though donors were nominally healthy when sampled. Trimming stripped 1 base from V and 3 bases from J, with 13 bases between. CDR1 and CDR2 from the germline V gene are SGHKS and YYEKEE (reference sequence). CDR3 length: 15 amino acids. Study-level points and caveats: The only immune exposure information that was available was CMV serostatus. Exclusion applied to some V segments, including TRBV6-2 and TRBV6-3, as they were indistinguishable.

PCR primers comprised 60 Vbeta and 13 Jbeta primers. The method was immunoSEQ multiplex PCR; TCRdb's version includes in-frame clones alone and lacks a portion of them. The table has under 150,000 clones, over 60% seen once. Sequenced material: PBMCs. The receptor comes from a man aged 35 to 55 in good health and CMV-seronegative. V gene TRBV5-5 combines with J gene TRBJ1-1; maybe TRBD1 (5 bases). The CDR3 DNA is TGTGCCAGCAGCTTGAACAGGTTCCGAGACACTGAAGCTTTCTTT. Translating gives CASSLNRFRDTEAFF.